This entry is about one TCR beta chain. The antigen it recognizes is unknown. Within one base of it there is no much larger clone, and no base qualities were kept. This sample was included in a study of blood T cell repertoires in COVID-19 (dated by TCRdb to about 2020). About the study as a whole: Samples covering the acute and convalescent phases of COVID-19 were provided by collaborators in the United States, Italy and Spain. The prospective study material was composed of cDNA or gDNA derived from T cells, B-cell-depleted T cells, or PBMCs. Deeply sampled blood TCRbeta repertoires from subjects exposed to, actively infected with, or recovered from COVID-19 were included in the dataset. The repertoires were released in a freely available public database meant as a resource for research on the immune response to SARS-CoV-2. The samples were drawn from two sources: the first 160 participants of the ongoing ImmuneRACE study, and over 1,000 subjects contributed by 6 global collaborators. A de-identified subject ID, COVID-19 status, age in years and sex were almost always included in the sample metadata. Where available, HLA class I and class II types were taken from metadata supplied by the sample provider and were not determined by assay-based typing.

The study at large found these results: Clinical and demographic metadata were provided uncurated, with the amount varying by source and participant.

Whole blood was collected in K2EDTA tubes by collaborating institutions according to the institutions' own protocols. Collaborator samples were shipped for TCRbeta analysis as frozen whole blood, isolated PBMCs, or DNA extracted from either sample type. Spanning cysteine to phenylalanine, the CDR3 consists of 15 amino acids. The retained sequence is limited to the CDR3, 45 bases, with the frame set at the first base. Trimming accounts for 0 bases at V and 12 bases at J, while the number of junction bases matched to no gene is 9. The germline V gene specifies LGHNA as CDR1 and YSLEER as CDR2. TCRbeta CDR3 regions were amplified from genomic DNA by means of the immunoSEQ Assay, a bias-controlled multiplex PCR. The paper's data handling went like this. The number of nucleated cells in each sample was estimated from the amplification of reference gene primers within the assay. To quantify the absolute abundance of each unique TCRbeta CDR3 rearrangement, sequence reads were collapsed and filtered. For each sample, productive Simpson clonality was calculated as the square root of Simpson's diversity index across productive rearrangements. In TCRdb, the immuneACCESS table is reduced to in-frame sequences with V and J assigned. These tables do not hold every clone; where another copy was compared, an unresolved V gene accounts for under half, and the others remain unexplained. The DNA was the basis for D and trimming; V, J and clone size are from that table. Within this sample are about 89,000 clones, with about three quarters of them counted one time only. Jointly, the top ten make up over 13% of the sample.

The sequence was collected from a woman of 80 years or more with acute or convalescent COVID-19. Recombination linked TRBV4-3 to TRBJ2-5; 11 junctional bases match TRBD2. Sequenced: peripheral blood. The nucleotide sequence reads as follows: TGCGCCAGCAGCCAAGATAGCGGGGGGGCCCAACTTAAGTACTTC. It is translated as CASSQDSGGAQLKYF.